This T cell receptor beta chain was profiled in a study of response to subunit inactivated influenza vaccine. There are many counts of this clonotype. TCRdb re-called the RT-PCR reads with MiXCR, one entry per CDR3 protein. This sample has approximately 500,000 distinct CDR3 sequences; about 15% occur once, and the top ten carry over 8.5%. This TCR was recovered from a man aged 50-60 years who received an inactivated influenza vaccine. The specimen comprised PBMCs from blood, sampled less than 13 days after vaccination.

CDR3 region: CASSLRGNGNYGYTF. CDR3 sequence (DNA): TGCGCCAGCAGCTTGAGGGGGAATGGGAACTATGGCTACACCTTC. The rearrangement uses TRBV5-1 and TRBJ1-2; possible D gene TRBD1, 6 bases. CDR1 and CDR2 (germline): SGHRS, YFSETQ. V gave up 1 base and J gave up 2 bases, with 12 bases separating them. The CDR3 contains 15 residues.